The entry below gives a single TCR beta chain sequence along with its context. The entry originates in a study of blood T cell repertoires in COVID-19. For the study at large: Acute and convalescent COVID-19 specimens originated in the United States, Italy and Spain. Nucleic acid was either cDNA or gDNA, and it came from T cells, B-cell-depleted T cells, or PBMCs.

Authors' processing steps: Scientists estimated how many nucleated cells there were by amplifying reference gene primers. Using immunoSEQ multiplex PCR, the repertoire was profiled, and TCRdb retains in-frame clones only, with some absent. V and J calls and clone size are those listed in that table; D and trimming were worked out from the DNA. The sample has about 400,000 clones, roughly 85% seen once. Germline CDR1 and CDR2: LGHNT and FRNRAP. V lost 3 bases and J lost 4; bases outside the gene matches: 9. This CDR3 comprises 16 residues. The chain couples TRBV12-5 to TRBJ2-1, with 7 nucleotides matching TRBD1. This sequence originates from a woman under 30 with acute COVID-19. Sequencing used PBMCs or T cells enriched from blood (not recorded which). The CDR3 region has the DNA TGTGCTAGTGGTTTCCGTATAGGGGGCTTATACAATGAGCAGTTCTTC. Protein sequence: CASGFRIGGLYNEQFF.